The T cell receptor beta chain under discussion was sequenced for a study of cytomegalovirus exposure and HLA in healthy donors. The CDR3 is 13 amino acids. V was pared by 10 bases and J by 2 bases, with 6 bases of the junction left unmatched. Germline V gives CDR1 SNHLY, CDR2 FYNNEI. The study ran its PCR with 60 Vbeta and 13 Jbeta primers. Profiled with immunoSEQ multiplex PCR; TCRdb holds only in-frame clones, not every one. The sample has over 150,000 clones; around 80% are singletons. The chain employs TRBV2 and TRBJ2-7; 9 bases are shared with TRBD2. The sample was PBMCs. The TCR was taken from a girl aged 2-9 years in good health and CMV-seropositive. CDR3 amino acids: CATRLAATYEQYF. The CDR3 coding sequence is TGTGCCACCCGACTAGCGGCAACCTACGAGCAGTACTTC.